This note documents a single T cell receptor beta chain sequence. What it recognizes is unknown. Measured with immunoSEQ multiplex PCR; TCRdb has only the in-frame clones, and not every one. The table lists about 99,000 clones, about 90% of them singletons. V lost 1 base, J lost 1 base, and 12 bases stayed unmatched. The CDR3 consists of 18 residues. Germline V CDR1 and CDR2: KGHSH, LQKENI. These data are taken from a study of graft-versus-host responses after intestinal transplantation. The sequence derives from a human donor who received an intestinal transplant. Sequences were derived from unstimulated CD4+ T cells sorted from spleen or lymph node cells, sampled before intestinal transplant. The genes are TRBV18 and TRBJ2-5; 7 nucleotides agree with TRBD2. CDR3 in amino acids: CASSPRATERDSQETQYF. Here the CDR3 DNA reads TGTGCCAGCTCACCACGGGCGACAGAGCGGGACTCCCAAGAGACCCAGTACTTC.